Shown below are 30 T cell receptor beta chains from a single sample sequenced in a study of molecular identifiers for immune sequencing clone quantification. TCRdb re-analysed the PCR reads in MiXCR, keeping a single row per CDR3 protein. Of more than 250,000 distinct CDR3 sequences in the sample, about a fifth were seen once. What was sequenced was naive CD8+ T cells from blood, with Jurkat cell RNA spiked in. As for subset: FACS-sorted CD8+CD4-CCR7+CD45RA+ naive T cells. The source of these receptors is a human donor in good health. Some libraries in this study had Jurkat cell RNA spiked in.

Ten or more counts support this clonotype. The CDR3 DNA follows: TGTGCCAGCAGACGTACTAGCGGGTCGGTGGAAGAGCAGTTCTTC. This translates into CASRRTSGSVEEQFF. The gene calls are TRBV6-5 and TRBJ2-1; 9 bases align to TRBD2. Germline V CDR1 and CDR2: MNHEY, SVGAGI. V gave up 6 bases and J gave up 10 bases; unmatched junction bases: 13. This CDR3 region has 15 residues.

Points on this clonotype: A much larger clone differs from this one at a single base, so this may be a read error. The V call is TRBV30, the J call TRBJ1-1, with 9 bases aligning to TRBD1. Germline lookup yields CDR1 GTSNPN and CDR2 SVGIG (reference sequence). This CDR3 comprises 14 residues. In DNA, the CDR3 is TGTTCCTGGGTAACAGGGGGCTATGGCACTGAAGCTTTCTTT. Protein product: CSWVTGGYGTEAFF.

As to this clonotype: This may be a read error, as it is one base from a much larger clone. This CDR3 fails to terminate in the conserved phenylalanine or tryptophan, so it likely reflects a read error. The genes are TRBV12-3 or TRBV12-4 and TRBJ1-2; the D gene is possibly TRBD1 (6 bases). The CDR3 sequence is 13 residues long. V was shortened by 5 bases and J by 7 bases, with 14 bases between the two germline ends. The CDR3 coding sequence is TGTGCCAGCAGTCCCTCCTGGGGGCGTGGCTACACCTAC. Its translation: CASSPSWGRGYTY.

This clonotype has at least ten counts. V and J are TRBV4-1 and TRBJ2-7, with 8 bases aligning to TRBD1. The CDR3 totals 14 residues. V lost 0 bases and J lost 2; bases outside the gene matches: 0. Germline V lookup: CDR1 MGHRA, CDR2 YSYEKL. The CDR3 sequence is CASSQEDRAYEQYF. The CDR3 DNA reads TGCGCCAGCAGCCAAGAGGACAGGGCCTACGAGCAGTACTTC.

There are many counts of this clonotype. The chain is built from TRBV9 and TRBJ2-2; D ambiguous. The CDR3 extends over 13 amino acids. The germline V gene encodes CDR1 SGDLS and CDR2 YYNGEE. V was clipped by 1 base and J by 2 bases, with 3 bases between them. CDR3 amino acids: CASSVINTGELFF. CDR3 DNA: TGTGCCAGCAGCGTAATTAACACCGGGGAGCTGTTTTTT.

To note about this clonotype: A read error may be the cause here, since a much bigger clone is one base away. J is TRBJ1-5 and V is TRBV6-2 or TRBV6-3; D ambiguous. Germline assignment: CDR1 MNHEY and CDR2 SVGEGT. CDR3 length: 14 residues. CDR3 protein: CASSSPLSNRPQHF. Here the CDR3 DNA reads TGTGCCAGCAGTTCTCCCCTGAGCAATCGGCCCCAGCATTTT.

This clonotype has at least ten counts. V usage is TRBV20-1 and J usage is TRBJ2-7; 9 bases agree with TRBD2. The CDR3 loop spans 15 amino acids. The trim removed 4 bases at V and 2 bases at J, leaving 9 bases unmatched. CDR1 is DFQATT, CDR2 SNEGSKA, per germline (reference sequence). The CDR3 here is CSAIPAGGPTYEQYF. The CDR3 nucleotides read TGCAGTGCTATTCCCGCGGGGGGGCCAACCTACGAGCAGTACTTC.

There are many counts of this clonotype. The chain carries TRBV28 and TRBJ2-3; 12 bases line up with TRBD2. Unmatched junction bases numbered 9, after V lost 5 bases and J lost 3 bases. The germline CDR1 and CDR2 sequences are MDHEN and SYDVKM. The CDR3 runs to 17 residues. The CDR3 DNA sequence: TGTGCCAGCAGTCACACAGGGACTAGCGGGCCGACAGATACGCAGTATTTT. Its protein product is CASSHTGTSGPTDTQYF.

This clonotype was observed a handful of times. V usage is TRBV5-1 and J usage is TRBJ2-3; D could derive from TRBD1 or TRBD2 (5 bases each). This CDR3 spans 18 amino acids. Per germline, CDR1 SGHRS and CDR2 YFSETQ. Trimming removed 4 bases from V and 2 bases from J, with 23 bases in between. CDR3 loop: CASSLKLRGYQYTDTQYF. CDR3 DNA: TGCGCCAGCAGCCTGAAGCTCCGGGGCTACCAATACACAGATACGCAGTATTTT.

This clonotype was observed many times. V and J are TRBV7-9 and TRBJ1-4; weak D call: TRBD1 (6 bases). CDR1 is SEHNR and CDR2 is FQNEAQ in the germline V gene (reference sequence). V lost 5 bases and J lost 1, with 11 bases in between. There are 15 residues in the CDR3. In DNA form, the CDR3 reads TGTGCCAGCAGCCGGGAAGGGGGAACTAATGAAAAACTGTTTTTT. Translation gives CASSREGGTNEKLFF.

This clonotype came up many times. CDR3 sequence (DNA): TGTGCCAGCAGTTCCACAACAGGGTACGAGCAGTACTTC. It yields the protein CASSSTTGYEQYF. The chain couples TRBV6-5 to TRBJ2-7; D perhaps matches TRBD1 (6 bases). V was pared by 4 bases and J by 4 bases, with 11 bases between. Per germline, CDR1 MNHEY and CDR2 SVGAGI. The CDR3 spans 13 residues.

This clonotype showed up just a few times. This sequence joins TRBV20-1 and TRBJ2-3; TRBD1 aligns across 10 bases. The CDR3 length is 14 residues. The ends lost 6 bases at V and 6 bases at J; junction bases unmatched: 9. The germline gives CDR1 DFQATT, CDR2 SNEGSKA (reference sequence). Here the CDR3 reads CSAYDRGREDTQYF. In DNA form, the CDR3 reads TGCAGTGCCTATGACAGGGGGCGAGAGGATACGCAGTATTTT.

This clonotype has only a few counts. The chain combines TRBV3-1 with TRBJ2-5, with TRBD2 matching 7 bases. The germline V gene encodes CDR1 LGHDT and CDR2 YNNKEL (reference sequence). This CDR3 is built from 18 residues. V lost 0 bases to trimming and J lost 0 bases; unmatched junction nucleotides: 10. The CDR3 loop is CASSQERGLAAYQETQYF. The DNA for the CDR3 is TGTGCCAGCAGCCAAGAAAGAGGGCTAGCGGCCTACCAAGAGACCCAGTACTTC.

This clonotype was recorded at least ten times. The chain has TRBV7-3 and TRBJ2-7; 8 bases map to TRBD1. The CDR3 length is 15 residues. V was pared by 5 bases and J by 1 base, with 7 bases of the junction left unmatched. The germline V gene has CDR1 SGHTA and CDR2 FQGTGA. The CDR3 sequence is CASSPHGQGSYEQYF. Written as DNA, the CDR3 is TGTGCCAGCAGCCCCCATGGACAGGGTTCCTACGAGCAGTACTTC.

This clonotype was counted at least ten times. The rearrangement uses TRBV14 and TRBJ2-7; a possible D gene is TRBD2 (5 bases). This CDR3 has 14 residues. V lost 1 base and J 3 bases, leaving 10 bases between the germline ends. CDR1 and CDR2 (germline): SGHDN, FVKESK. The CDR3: CASSQVPGFYEQYF. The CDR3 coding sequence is TGTGCCAGCAGCCAAGTTCCGGGGTTCTACGAGCAGTACTTC.

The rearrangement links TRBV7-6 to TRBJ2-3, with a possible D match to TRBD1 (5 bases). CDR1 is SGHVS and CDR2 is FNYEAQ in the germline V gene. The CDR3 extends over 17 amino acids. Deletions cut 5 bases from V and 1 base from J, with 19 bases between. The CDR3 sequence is CASSPPRPTVGTDTQYF. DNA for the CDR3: TGTGCCAGCAGCCCCCCAAGACCGACAGTAGGCACAGATACGCAGTATTTT. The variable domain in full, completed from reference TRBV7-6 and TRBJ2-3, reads GAGVSQSPRYKVTKRGQDVALRCDPISGHVSLYWYRQALGQGPEFLTYFNYEAQQDKSGLPNDRFSAERPEGSISTLTIQRTEQRDSAMYRCASSPPRPTVGTDTQYFGPGTRLTVL.

CDR3 in amino acids: CASSEPGANVLTF. For the CDR3, the DNA is TGTGCCAGTAGCGAACCTGGGGCCAACGTCCTGACTTTC. The V and J genes are TRBV19 and TRBJ2-6; the D is unclear. Germline V CDR1 and CDR2: LNHDA, SQIVND (reference sequence). Trimming shortened V by 6 bases and J by 2 bases, and 5 bases separated the two germline ends. The CDR3 sequence is 13 residues long. Drawing the rest from reference TRBV19 and TRBJ2-6, the complete variable domain is DGGITQSPKYLFRKEGQNVTLSCEQNLNHDAMYWYRQDPGQGLRLIYYSQIVNDFQKGDIAEGYSVSREKKESFPLTVTSAQKNPTAFYLCASSEPGANVLTFGAGSRLTVL.

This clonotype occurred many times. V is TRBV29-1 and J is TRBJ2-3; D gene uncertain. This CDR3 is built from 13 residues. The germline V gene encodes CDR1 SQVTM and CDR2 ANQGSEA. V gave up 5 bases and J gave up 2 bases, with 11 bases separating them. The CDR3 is CSVKLALTDTQYF. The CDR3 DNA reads TGCAGCGTTAAATTAGCACTCACAGATACGCAGTATTTT.

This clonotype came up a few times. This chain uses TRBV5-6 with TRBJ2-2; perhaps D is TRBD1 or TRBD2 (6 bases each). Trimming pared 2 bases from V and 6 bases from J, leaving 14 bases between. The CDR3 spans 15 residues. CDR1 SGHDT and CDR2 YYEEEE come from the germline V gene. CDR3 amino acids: CASSLGGSAAGELFF. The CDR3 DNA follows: TGTGCCAGCAGCTTAGGGGGGTCTGCGGCCGGGGAGCTGTTTTTT.

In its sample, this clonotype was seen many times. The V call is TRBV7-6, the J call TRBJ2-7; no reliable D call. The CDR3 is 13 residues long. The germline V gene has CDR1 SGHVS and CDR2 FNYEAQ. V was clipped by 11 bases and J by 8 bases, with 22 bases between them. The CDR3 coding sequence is TGTGCCCGGCCGGTTGGTACGGATGGGAAGCAGTACTTC. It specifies CARPVGTDGKQYF. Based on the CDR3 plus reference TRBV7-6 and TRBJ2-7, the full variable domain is GAGVSQSPRYKVTKRGQDVALRCDPISGHVSLYWYRQALGQGPEFLTYFNYEAQQDKSGLPNDRFSAERPEGSISTLTIQRTEQRDSAMYRCARPVGTDGKQYFGPGTRLTVT.

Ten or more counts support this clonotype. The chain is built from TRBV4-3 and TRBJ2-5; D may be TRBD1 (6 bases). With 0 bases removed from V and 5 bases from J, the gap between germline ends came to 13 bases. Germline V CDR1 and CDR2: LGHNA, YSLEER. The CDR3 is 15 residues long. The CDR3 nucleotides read TGCGCCAGCAGCCAAGATTTAACCAGGGGTGAGACCCAGTACTTC. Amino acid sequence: CASSQDLTRGETQYF.

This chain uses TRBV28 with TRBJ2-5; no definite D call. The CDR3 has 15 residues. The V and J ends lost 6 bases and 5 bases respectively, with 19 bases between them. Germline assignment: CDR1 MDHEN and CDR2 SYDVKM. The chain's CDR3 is CASRCGPEGCETQYF. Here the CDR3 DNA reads TGTGCCAGCAGATGTGGGCCAGAAGGTTGCGAGACCCAGTACTTC. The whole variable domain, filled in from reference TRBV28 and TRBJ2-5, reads DVKVTQSSRYLVKRTGEKVFLECVQDMDHENMFWYRQDPGLGLRLIYFSYDVKMKEKGDIPEGYSVSREKKERFSLILESASTNQTSMYLCASRCGPEGCETQYFGPGTRLLVL.

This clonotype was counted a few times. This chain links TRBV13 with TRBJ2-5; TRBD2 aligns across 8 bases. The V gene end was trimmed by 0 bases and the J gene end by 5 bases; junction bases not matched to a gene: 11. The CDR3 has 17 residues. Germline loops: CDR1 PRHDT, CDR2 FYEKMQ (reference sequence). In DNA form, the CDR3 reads TGTGCCAGCAGCTTAGGAGACCACGGGGGGGCCTTGGAGACCCAGTACTTC. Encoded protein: CASSLGDHGGALETQYF.

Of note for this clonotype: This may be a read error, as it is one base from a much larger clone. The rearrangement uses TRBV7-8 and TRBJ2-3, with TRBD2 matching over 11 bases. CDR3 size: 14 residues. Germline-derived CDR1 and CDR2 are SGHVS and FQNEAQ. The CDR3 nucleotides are TGTGCCACCACTCTAGCGGGGGGCACAGGTACGCAGTATTTT. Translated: CATTLAGGTGTQYF.

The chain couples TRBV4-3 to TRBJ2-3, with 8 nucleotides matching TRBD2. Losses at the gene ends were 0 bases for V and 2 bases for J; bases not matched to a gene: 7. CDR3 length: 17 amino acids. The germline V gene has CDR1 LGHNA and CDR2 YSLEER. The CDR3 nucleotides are TGCGCCAGCAGCCAAGATCTCCCGGGGGGGCCCACAGATACGCAGTATTTT. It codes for CASSQDLPGGPTDTQYF.

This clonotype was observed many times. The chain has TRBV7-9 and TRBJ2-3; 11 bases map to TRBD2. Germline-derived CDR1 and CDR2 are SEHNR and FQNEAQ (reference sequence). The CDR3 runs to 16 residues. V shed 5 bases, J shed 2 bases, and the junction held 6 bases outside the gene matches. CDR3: CASSPLAGGPTDTQYF. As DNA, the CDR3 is TGTGCCAGCAGCCCCTTAGCGGGGGGGCCCACAGATACGCAGTATTTT.

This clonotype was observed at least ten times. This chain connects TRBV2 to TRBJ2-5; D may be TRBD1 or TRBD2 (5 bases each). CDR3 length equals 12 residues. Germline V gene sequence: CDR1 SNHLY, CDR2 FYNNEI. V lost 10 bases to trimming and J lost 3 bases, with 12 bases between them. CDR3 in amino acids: CATMGREETQYF. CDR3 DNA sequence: TGTGCCACCATGGGGCGGGAAGAGACCCAGTACTTC.

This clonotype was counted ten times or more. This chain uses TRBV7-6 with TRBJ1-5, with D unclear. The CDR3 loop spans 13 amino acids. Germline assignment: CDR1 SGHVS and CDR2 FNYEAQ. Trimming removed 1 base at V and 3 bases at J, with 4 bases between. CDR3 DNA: TGTGCCAGCAGCTTAGGGACCAATCAGCCCCAGCATTTT. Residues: CASSLGTNQPQHF.

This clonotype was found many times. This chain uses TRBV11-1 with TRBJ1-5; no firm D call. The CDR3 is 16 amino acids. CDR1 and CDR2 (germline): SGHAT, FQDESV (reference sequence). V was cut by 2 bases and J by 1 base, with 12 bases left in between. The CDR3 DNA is TGTGCCAGCAGCTTACTCAAGTGGCCAAGCAATCAGCCCCAGCATTTT. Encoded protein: CASSLLKWPSNQPQHF.

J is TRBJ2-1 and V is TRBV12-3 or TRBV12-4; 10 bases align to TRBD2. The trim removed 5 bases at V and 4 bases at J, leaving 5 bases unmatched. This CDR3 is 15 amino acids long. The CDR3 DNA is TGTGCCAGCAGTCCACTAGCGGGAAGATACAATGAGCAGTTCTTC. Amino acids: CASSPLAGRYNEQFF.